Listed here is a single T cell receptor (beta chain). Its antigen has not been determined. Germline and junction disagree at one end, which may indicate a read error. This record comes from a study of control samples from healthy donors and cancer patients (dated by TCRdb to between 2020 and 2021). Libraries were constructed by the immunoSEQ multiplex PCR assay. Held by TCRdb, this immuneACCESS table contains in-frame sequences only and omits some clones. Under half of the omission traces to an unresolved V gene where checked; the cause of the rest is unknown. The sample profile shows 120,000 or so clones; about 87% of them were found once. The top ten clones comprise 2.9% of the sample. Sequenced: blood. This clonotype originated in a man between 60 and 75 years old in good health.

The CDR3: CASSLGGVQETQYF. DNA sequence: TGTGCTAGCAGCTTAGGCGGGGTCCAAGAGACCCAGTACTTC. This sequence uses TRBV7-7 and TRBJ2-5; TRBD2 is a weak D gene call, 6 bases matching. Based on the germline V gene (reference sequence), the CDR1 and CDR2 sequences are SSHAT and FNYEAQ. The CDR3 has 14 amino acids, counting the end cysteine and phenylalanine. Of all the DNA, just the CDR3 is kept, 42 bases in frame from base 1.